Following are 20 T cell receptor beta chains from one sample sequenced in a study of T cell responses to AZD1222 COVID-19 vaccine. Some clones are missing from TCRdb's copy, which holds only in-frame ones; the method was immunoSEQ multiplex PCR. The sample lists around 110,000 clones, approximately 93% occurring once. The starting material was peripheral blood, obtained on day 0 of AZD1222 vaccination. Every receptor here comes from an adult in good health.

CDR3 in DNA: TGTGCCACCAGCAGGACGTCACCTGAAAAACTGTTTTTT. This translates into CATSRTSPEKLFF. The chain recombines TRBV15 with TRBJ1-4, with unresolved D. CDR3 size: 13 residues. CDR1 LNHNV and CDR2 YYDKDF come from the germline V gene (reference sequence). The ends were cut back, 3 bases at V and 7 bases at J, with 9 bases in the middle.

This clone was detected once. The chain joins TRBV28 to TRBJ1-5; maybe TRBD1 (5 bases). V shed 2 bases and J shed 7 bases, with 15 bases lying between them. Germline V gene sequence: CDR1 MDHEN, CDR2 SYDVKM. CDR3 length equals 15 residues. The CDR3 sequence: CASSLMRQGTQPQHF. The CDR3 DNA reads as TGTGCCAGCAGTTTAATGAGGCAGGGCACCCAGCCCCAGCATTTT. Looking up the rest from reference TRBV28 and TRBJ1-5 gives the full variable domain: DVKVTQSSRYLVKRTGEKVFLECVQDMDHENMFWYRQDPGLGLRLIYFSYDVKMKEKGDIPEGYSVSREKKERFSLILESASTNQTSMYLCASSLMRQGTQPQHFGDGTRLSIL.

The chain recombines TRBV7-6 with TRBJ2-7; no firm D call. The germline V gene has CDR1 SGHVS and CDR2 FNYEAQ. The V end lost 0 bases, the J end lost 4 bases, and 7 bases lay between the germline ends. The CDR3 is made up of 13 amino acids. CDR3 sequence (DNA): TGTGCCAGCAGCTTAGCGTACGAATACGAGCAGTACTTC. It encodes CASSLAYEYEQYF.

CDR3 bases: TGCGCCAGCAGCCAAGATCCCACAGGGGCAGTCTACGAGCAGTACTTC. Amino acids: CASSQDPTGAVYEQYF. The gene calls are TRBV4-1 and TRBJ2-7; the match to TRBD1 covers 7 bases. V gave up 0 bases and J gave up 3 bases; unmatched junction bases: 8. Germline V gene sequence: CDR1 MGHRA, CDR2 YSYEKL. CDR3 size: 16 residues.

The rearrangement joins TRBV7-2 to TRBJ2-7; D is unclear. The CDR3 contains 13 residues. Deletions cut 6 bases from V and 6 bases from J, with 15 bases between. Germline V gives CDR1 SGHTA, CDR2 FQGNSA. The CDR3, as DNA: TGTGCCAGCAGTACGGGCCCACCCCTCGAGCAGTACTTC. Protein product: CASSTGPPLEQYF.

This chain uses TRBV7-9 with TRBJ2-1, with no clear D. V was clipped by 3 bases and J by 6 bases, with 12 bases between them. The CDR3 covers 14 residues. The germline CDR1 and CDR2 sequences are SEHNR and FQNEAQ (reference sequence). The CDR3 DNA follows: TGTGCCAGCAGCTTCCCGGACGTGATCAATGAGCAGTTCTTC. Its protein product is CASSFPDVINEQFF.

This chain links TRBV19 with TRBJ2-2, with 12 bases that match TRBD2. V was clipped by 6 bases and J by 6 bases; unmatched bases: 14. Germline V gene sequence: CDR1 LNHDA, CDR2 SQIVND (reference sequence). CDR3 size: 18 residues. CDR3 amino acids: CASRVFPKTSGSAGELFF. Written as DNA, the CDR3 is TGTGCCAGTAGAGTTTTCCCAAAGACTAGCGGGAGCGCCGGGGAGCTGTTTTTT.

The J gene is TRBJ1-2, the V gene TRBV11-2, with D possibly being TRBD1 (5 bases). The V end lost 1 base, the J end lost 8 bases, and 11 bases lay between the germline ends. This CDR3 comprises 13 residues. Germline CDR1 reads SGHAT; CDR2 reads FQNNGV. The CDR3: CASSLGPGVGYTF. The CDR3, as DNA: TGTGCCAGCAGCTTAGGGCCGGGGGTAGGCTACACCTTC.

The chain joins TRBV6-5 to TRBJ1-2; D is unresolved. Germline CDR1 and CDR2: MNHEY and SVGAGI. This CDR3 spans 14 amino acids. V was cut by 6 bases and J by 4 bases, with 15 bases left in between. In DNA, the CDR3 is TGTGCCAGCAGCACGGGAGGAATTCCCTATGGCTACACCTTC. Encoded protein: CASSTGGIPYGYTF.

A single count supports this clone. CDR3 sequence reads: CASSQMDSSYTF. The CDR3 nucleotides read TGTGCCAGCAGCCAAATGGACTCATCGTACACCTTC. The chain employs TRBV3-1 (or the pseudogene TRBV3-2) and TRBJ1-2; D ambiguous. Trimming took 2 bases from V and 11 from J, leaving 12 bases between them. The V gene's germline CDR1 is LGHDT and CDR2 YNNKEL (reference sequence). CDR3 length equals 12 residues.

This clone was counted a few times. The chain links TRBV28 to TRBJ1-1; 7 nucleotides agree with TRBD1. From germline, CDR1 is MDHEN and CDR2 SYDVKM. The CDR3 runs 17 residues. Losses at the gene ends were 5 bases for V and 0 bases for J; bases not matched to a gene: 12. In nucleotides, the CDR3 is TGTGCCAGCAGTCACCTAAAGCAGGGGGGAATGAACACTGAAGCTTTCTTT. It specifies CASSHLKQGGMNTEAFF.

The chain combines TRBV18 with TRBJ1-3; D ambiguous. The CDR3 consists of 13 residues. CDR1 KGHSH and CDR2 LQKENI come from the germline V gene. V was cut by 3 bases and J by 3 bases, with 6 bases left in between. CDR3 amino acids: CASSPLSGNTIYF. CDR3 DNA: TGTGCCAGCTCACCCCTCAGTGGAAACACCATATATTTT. The variable domain in full, with the rest retrieved from reference TRBV18 and TRBJ1-3, is NAGVMQNPRHLVRRRGQEARLRCSPMKGHSHVYWYRQLPEEGLKFMVYLQKENIIDESGMPKERFSAEFPKEGPSILRIQQVVRGDSAAYFCASSPLSGNTIYFGEGSWLTVV.

The rearrangement joins TRBV30 to TRBJ2-7; 7 bases map to TRBD1. The CDR3 runs to 14 residues. Trimming removed 2 bases from V and 3 bases from J; junction bases left unmatched: 7. Germline assignment: CDR1 GTSNPN and CDR2 SVGIG (reference sequence). CDR3 region: CAWSPGTELYEQYF. CDR3 nucleotide sequence: TGTGCCTGGAGTCCGGGGACAGAGCTCTACGAGCAGTACTTC.

CDR3 sequence reads: CASSEGGLRQPQHF. CDR3 bases: TGCGCCAGCAGTGAGGGTGGGTTGCGGCAGCCCCAGCATTTT. The chain joins TRBV10-2 to TRBJ1-5; D is uncertain. The CDR3 has 14 amino acids. Germline CDR1 and CDR2: WSHSY and SAAADI. V was clipped by 2 bases and J by 7 bases, with 12 bases between them.

V is TRBV24-1 and J is TRBJ2-7; 7 bases align to TRBD1. Germline V lookup: CDR1 KGHDR, CDR2 SFDVKD. This CDR3 spans 13 amino acids. V trimming: 9 bases; J trimming: 3 bases; junction bases outside the gene matches: 7. The CDR3 reads CATQDRVYYEQYF. The CDR3 DNA follows: TGTGCCACCCAAGACAGGGTCTACTACGAGCAGTACTTC.

This rearrangement joins TRBV5-5 to TRBJ1-2; 7 nucleotides agree with TRBD1. CDR1 SGHKS and CDR2 YYEKEE come from the germline V gene (reference sequence). This CDR3 has 13 amino acids. V lost 0 bases to trimming and J lost 8 bases; unmatched junction nucleotides: 4. CDR3 loop: CASSLATGRGYTF. Here the CDR3 DNA reads TGTGCCAGCAGCTTGGCGACAGGGAGAGGCTACACCTTC.

V is TRBV18 and J is TRBJ1-3; TRBD1 aligns across 9 bases. The junction had 5 bases not matched to a gene; V was cut back by 4 bases and J by 1 base. Germline V lookup: CDR1 KGHSH, CDR2 LQKENI. The CDR3 runs 16 residues. The CDR3 coding sequence is TGTGCCAGCTCACATCCGGACAGGGGATCTGGAAACACCATATATTTT. Amino acids: CASSHPDRGSGNTIYF.

The chain employs TRBV7-2 and TRBJ1-2, with D hard to call. There are 15 residues in the CDR3. Germline values: CDR1 SGHTA, CDR2 FQGNSA. The V end was cut by 2 bases, the J end by 2 bases, with 12 bases between. The CDR3 DNA follows: TGTGCCAGCAGCTTACTACCGGACGGAAACTATGGCTACACCTTC. This codes for CASSLLPDGNYGYTF.

V gene TRBV4-1 combines with J gene TRBJ2-7, with D tentatively TRBD2 (6 bases). Looked up from germline, CDR1 is MGHRA and CDR2 is YSYEKL. Deletions cut 1 base from V and 3 bases from J, with 10 bases between. The CDR3 runs to 14 residues. For the CDR3, the DNA is TGCGCCAGCAGCCAAGCGGGGGTGCTCTACGAGCAGTACTTC. This translates into CASSQAGVLYEQYF.

The chain couples TRBV27 to TRBJ2-3; 11 bases fit TRBD2. Trimming took 5 bases from V and 5 from J; bases not matched to a gene: 15. The germline V gene has CDR1 MNHEY and CDR2 SMNVEV (reference sequence). The CDR3 consists of 18 residues. The CDR3 DNA sequence: TGTGCCAGCAGTATCAGGGTTAGCGGGAGGGCCATGCAAGATACGCAGTATTTT. Translating it yields CASSIRVSGRAMQDTQYF.